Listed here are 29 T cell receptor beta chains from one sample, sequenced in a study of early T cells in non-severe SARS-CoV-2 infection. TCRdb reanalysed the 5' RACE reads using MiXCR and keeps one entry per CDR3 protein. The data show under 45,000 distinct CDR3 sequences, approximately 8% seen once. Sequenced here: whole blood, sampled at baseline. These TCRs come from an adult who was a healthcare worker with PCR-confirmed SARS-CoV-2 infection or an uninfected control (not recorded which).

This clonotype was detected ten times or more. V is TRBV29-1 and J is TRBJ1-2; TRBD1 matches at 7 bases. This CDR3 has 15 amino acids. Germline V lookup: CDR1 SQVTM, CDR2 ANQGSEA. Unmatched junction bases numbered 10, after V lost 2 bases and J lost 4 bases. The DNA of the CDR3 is TGCAGCGTTGAAACGCAGACAGGGATCGGCTATGGCTACACCTTC. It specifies CSVETQTGIGYGYTF.

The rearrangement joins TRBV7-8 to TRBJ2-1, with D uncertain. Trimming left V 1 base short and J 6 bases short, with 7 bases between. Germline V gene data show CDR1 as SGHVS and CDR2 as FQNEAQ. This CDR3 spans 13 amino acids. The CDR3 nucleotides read TGTGCCAGCAGCTTAGAGTTGCGCAATGAGCAGTTCTTC. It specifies CASSLELRNEQFF. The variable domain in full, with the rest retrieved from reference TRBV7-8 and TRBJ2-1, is GAGVSQSPRYKVAKRGQDVALRCDPISGHVSLFWYQQALGQGPEFLTYFQNEAQLDKSGLPSDRFFAERPEGSVSTLKIQRTQQEDSAVYLCASSLELRNEQFFGPGTRLTVL.

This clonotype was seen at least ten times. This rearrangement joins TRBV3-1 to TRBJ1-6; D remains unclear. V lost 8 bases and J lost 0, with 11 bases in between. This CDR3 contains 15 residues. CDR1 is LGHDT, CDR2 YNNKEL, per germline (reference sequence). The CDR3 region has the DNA TGTGCCAGCGGGAGGACCAGCTCCTATAATTCACCCCTCCACTTT. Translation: CASGRTSSYNSPLHF. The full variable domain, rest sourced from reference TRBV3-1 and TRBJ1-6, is DTAVSQTPKYLVTQMGNDKSIKCEQNLGHDTMYWYKQDSKKFLKIMFSYNNKELIINETVPNRFSPKSPDKAHLNLHINSLELGDSAVYFCASGRTSSYNSPLHFGNGTRLTVT.

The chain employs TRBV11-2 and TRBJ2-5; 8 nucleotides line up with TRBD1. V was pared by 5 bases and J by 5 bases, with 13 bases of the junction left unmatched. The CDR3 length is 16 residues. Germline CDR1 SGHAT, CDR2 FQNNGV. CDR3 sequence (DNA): TGTGCCAGCAGCCACTTTATCCAGGGGGCCAGGGAGACCCAGTACTTC. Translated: CASSHFIQGARETQYF.

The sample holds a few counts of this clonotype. CDR3 amino acids: CASSLSVQTYEQYF. CDR3 bases: TGTGCCAGCAGCCTATCGGTACAGACCTACGAGCAGTACTTC. V gene TRBV5-6 combines with J gene TRBJ2-7; D ambiguous. The CDR3 extends over 14 amino acids. Trimming shortened V by 4 bases and J by 2 bases, and 13 bases separated the two germline ends. Germline V gene data show CDR1 as SGHDT and CDR2 as YYEEEE.

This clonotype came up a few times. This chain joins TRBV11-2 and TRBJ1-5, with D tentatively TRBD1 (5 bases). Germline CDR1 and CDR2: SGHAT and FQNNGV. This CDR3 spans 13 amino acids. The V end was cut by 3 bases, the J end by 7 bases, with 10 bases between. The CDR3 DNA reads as TGTGCCAGCAGCTTGGGGGAACGGCAGCCCCAGCATTTT. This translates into CASSLGERQPQHF.

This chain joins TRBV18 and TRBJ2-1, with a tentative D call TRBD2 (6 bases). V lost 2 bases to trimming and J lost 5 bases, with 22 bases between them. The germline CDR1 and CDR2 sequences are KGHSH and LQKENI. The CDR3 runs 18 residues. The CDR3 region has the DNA TGTGCCAGCTCACCATCCCCCGGGGAAGGAGGGATCAACAATGAGCAGTTCTTC. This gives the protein CASSPSPGEGGINNEQFF.

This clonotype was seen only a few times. The CDR3 DNA sequence: TGTGCCAGCTCACCACGCGTGTCCAGGGGGCTACACACTGAAGCTTTCTTT. Its protein product is CASSPRVSRGLHTEAFF. The chain has TRBV18 and TRBJ1-1; 8 bases fit TRBD1. Germline V gives CDR1 KGHSH, CDR2 LQKENI. The CDR3 extends over 17 amino acids. V lost 1 base to trimming and J lost 3 bases; unmatched junction nucleotides: 10.

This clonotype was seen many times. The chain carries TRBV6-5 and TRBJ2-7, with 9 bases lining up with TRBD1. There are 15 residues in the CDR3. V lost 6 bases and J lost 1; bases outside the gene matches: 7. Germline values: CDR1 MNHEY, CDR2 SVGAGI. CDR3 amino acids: CASSLGTGLSYEQYF. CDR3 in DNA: TGTGCCAGCAGCCTTGGGACAGGGCTTTCCTACGAGCAGTACTTC.

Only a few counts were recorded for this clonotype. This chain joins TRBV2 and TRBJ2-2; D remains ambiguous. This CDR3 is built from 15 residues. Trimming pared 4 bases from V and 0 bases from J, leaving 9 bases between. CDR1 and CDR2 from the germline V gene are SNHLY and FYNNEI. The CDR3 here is CASSVGQPNTGELFF. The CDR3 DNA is TGTGCCAGCAGTGTTGGGCAGCCGAACACCGGGGAGCTGTTTTTT.

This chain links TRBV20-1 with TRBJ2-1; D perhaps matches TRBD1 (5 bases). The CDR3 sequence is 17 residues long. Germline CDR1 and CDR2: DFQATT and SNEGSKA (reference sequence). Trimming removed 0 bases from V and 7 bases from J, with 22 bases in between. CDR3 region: CSARDPTVFPNNNEQFF. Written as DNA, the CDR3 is TGCAGTGCTAGAGACCCGACAGTATTCCCTAATAATAATGAGCAGTTCTTC.

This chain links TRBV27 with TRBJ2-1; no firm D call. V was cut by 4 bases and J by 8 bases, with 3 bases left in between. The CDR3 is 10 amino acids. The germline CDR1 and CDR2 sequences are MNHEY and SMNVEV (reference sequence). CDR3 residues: CASSSYEQFF. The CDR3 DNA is TGTGCCAGCAGTTCCTATGAGCAGTTCTTC.

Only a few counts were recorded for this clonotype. CDR3 nucleotide sequence: TGCAGCGTTGAACCCTGGGACAGTAACACAGATACGCAGTATTTT. Amino acid sequence: CSVEPWDSNTDTQYF. This chain joins TRBV29-1 and TRBJ2-3; 7 bases agree with TRBD1. The CDR3 runs 15 residues. The J segment lost 2 bases and the V segment lost 2 bases, leaving 7 bases of the junction unmatched. The germline V gene encodes CDR1 SQVTM and CDR2 ANQGSEA.

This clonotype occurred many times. The CDR3 region is CASSLEGEVSDNEQFF. The DNA of the CDR3 is TGTGCCAGCAGCTTGGAGGGCGAGGTATCCGACAATGAGCAGTTCTTC. The chain links TRBV7-9 to TRBJ2-1, with a weak D call TRBD2 (6 bases). This CDR3 spans 16 amino acids. Germline V gene sequence: CDR1 SEHNR, CDR2 FQNEAQ (reference sequence). V lost 3 bases, J lost 5 bases, and 17 bases lay in between.

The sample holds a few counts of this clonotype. The CDR3: CSASPEGTSGNTIYF. CDR3 DNA: TGCAGTGCTAGCCCGGAGGGAACCTCTGGAAACACCATATATTTT. This sequence joins TRBV20-1 and TRBJ1-3, with unresolved D. The V and J ends lost 3 bases and 0 bases respectively, with 12 bases between them. Germline V gives CDR1 DFQATT, CDR2 SNEGSKA (reference sequence). The CDR3 consists of 15 residues.

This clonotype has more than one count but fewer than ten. The chain's CDR3 is CSARGEAPYEQYF. CDR3 sequence (DNA): TGCAGTGCTAGGGGCGAGGCACCCTACGAGCAGTACTTC. The chain uses TRBV20-1 and TRBJ2-7; no clear D. The CDR3 contains 13 residues. Trimming stripped 3 bases from V and 2 bases from J, with 11 bases between. Germline CDR1 reads DFQATT; CDR2 reads SNEGSKA (reference sequence).

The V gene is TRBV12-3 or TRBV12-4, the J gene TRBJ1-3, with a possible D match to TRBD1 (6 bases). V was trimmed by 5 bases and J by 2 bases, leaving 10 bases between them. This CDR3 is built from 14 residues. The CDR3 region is CASSNTGTGNTIYF. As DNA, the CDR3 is TGTGCCAGCAGTAATACAGGGACTGGAAACACCATATATTTT.

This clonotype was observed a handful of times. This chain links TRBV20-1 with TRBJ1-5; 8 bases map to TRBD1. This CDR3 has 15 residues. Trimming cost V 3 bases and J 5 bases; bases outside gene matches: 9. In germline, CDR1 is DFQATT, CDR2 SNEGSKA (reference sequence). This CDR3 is CSARGTGINDQPQHF. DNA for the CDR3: TGCAGTGCTAGGGGGACAGGCATTAATGATCAGCCCCAGCATTTT.

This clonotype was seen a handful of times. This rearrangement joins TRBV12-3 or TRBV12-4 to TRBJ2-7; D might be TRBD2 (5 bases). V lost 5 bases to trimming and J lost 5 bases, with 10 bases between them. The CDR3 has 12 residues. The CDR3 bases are TGTGCCAGCAGTCCACTAGGGAACGAGCAGTACTTC. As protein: CASSPLGNEQYF.

CDR3 DNA: TGTGCCAGCAGCTTAGATCTGGGGGAAGAGACCCAGTACTTC. Translated, it gives CASSLDLGEETQYF. This chain connects TRBV11-2 to TRBJ2-5, with D possibly called TRBD1 or TRBD2 (5 bases each). Trimming took off 0 bases at V and 3 bases at J, with 8 bases between the two ends. The V gene's germline CDR1 is SGHAT and CDR2 FQNNGV. The CDR3 loop spans 14 amino acids.

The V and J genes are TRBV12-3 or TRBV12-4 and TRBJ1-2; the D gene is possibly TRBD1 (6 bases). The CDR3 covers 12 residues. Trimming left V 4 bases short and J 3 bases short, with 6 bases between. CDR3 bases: TGTGCCAGCAGTTACAGGGACTATGGCTACACCTTC. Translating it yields CASSYRDYGYTF.

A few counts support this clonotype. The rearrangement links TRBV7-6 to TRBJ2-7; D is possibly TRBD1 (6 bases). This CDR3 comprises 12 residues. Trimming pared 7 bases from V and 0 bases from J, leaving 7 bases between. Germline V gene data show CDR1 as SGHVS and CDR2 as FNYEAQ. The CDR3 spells CASTGDSYEQYF. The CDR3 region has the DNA TGTGCCAGCACAGGGGACTCCTACGAGCAGTACTTC.

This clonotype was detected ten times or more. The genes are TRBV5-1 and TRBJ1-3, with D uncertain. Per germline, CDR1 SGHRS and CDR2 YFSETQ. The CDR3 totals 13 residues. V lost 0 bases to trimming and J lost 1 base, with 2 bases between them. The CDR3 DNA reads TGCGCCAGCAGCTTGGATTCTGGAAACACCATATATTTT. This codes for CASSLDSGNTIYF.

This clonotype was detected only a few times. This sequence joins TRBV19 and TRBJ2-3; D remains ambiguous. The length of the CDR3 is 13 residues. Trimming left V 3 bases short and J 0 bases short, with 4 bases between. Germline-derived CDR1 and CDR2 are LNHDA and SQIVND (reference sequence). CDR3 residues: CASSIASTDTQYF. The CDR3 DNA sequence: TGTGCCAGTAGTATTGCCAGCACAGATACGCAGTATTTT.

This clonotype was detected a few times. This CDR3 reads CASSLEPNYGYTF. Here the CDR3 DNA reads TGTGCCAGCAGCTTGGAGCCTAACTATGGCTACACCTTC. The chain combines TRBV5-5 with TRBJ1-2; D remains ambiguous. Germline V lookup: CDR1 SGHKS, CDR2 YYEKEE (reference sequence). Trimming cost V 0 bases and J 0 bases, with 3 bases left between them. This CDR3 has 13 amino acids.

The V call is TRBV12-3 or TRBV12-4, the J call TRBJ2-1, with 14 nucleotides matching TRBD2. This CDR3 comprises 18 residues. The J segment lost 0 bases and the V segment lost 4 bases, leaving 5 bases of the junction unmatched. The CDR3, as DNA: TGTGCCAGCAGTTCCGGACTAGCGGGGGGAAGCTCCTACAATGAGCAGTTCTTC. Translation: CASSSGLAGGSSYNEQFF.

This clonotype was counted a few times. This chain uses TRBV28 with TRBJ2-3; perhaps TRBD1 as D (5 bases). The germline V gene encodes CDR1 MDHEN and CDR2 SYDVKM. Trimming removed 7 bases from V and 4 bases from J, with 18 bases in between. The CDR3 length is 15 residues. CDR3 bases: TGTGCCAGCACCCAAGACAGCCCCCTTTCAGATACGCAGTATTTT. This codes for CASTQDSPLSDTQYF.

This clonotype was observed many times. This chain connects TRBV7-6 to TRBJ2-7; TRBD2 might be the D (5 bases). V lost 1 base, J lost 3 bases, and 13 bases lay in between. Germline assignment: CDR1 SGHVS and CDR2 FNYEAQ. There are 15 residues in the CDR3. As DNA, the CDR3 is TGTGCCAGCAGCTTAGAGTCGGGGAAACGCTACGAGCAGTACTTC. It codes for CASSLESGKRYEQYF.

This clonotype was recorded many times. CDR3 protein: CASSPPQKGYTF. Written as DNA, the CDR3 is TGTGCCAGCAGCCCCCCACAAAAGGGCTACACCTTC. The V and J genes are TRBV28 and TRBJ1-2, with unresolved D. CDR1 is MDHEN and CDR2 is SYDVKM in the germline V gene. The CDR3 has 12 amino acids. Trimming cost V 6 bases and J 8 bases, with 13 bases left between them.